One and the same sample provided the 10 T cell receptor beta chains below, sequenced in a study of blood T cell repertoires in COVID-19. TCRdb's copy holds only in-frame clones and misses some; the assay was immunoSEQ multiplex PCR. The table shows about 73,000 clones, with 82% occurring only once. Sequencing was carried out using peripheral blood. The receptors shown here come from a woman aged 55-70 years with acute or convalescent COVID-19.

The chain uses TRBV6-5 and TRBJ2-7; a possible D gene is TRBD2 (5 bases). Germline CDR1 and CDR2: MNHEY and SVGAGI. The V and J ends lost 8 bases and 7 bases respectively, with 18 bases between them. This CDR3 is 13 amino acids long. CDR3 loop: CASSSSFLGEQYF. For the CDR3, the DNA is TGTGCCAGCTCTAGCAGTTTCTTGGGGGAGCAGTACTTC.

V and J are TRBV7-8 and TRBJ1-5, with 8 bases matching TRBD1. CDR3 length: 15 amino acids. CDR1 SGHVS and CDR2 FQNEAQ come from the germline V gene. After removal of 5 bases from V and 0 bases from J, the junction contained 3 bases not matched to a gene. The CDR3 DNA reads TGTGCCAGCAGCCGGACAGGGAATAGCAATCAGCCCCAGCATTTT. Translated: CASSRTGNSNQPQHF.

The chain couples TRBV6-5 to TRBJ1-6, with 7 bases that match TRBD1. CDR3 length: 16 residues. CDR1 is MNHEY and CDR2 is SVGAGI in the germline V gene. The V and J ends lost 4 bases and 5 bases, in that order; junction bases with no gene match: 8. In DNA, the CDR3 is TGTGCCAGCAGTTCGACCCGGACAGGAAATAATTCACCCCTCCACTTT. It yields the protein CASSSTRTGNNSPLHF.

This chain joins TRBV5-1 and TRBJ1-4; weak D call: TRBD1 (5 bases). The germline V gene has CDR1 SGHRS and CDR2 YFSETQ. V shed 0 bases and J shed 5 bases, with 5 bases lying between them. The CDR3 sequence is 13 residues long. The CDR3 bases are TGCGCCAGCAGCTTGGAGGGGAATGAAAAACTGTTTTTT. It yields the protein CASSLEGNEKLFF.

The chain has TRBV12-3 or TRBV12-4 and TRBJ1-2, with 7 bases lining up with TRBD1. The trim removed 6 bases at V and 7 bases at J, leaving 8 bases unmatched. CDR3 length: 13 amino acids. The CDR3 here is CASRPTGAGGYTF. CDR3 nucleotides: TGTGCCAGCAGACCCACAGGGGCGGGTGGCTACACCTTC.

The CDR3: CASRPWTDRNTIYF. For the CDR3, the DNA is TGTGCCAGCAGACCTTGGACAGATAGAAACACCATATATTTT. This chain joins TRBV28 and TRBJ1-3; the D gene is possibly TRBD1 (6 bases). Germline assignment: CDR1 MDHEN and CDR2 SYDVKM. The CDR3 length is 14 residues. Trimming took 6 bases from V and 5 from J, leaving 14 bases between them.

The rearrangement links TRBV11-3 to TRBJ2-1; possibly TRBD1 for D (7 bases). The CDR3 covers 15 residues. The V end lost 4 bases, the J end lost 1 base, and 11 bases lay between the germline ends. CDR1 and CDR2 (germline): SGHNT, YENEEA. CDR3 sequence reads: CASSSGGRSYNEQFF. CDR3 bases: TGTGCCAGCAGCTCAGGGGGGAGGTCCTACAATGAGCAGTTCTTC.

This chain uses TRBV30 with TRBJ1-2; TRBD1 is a possible D gene (5 bases). V shed 8 bases and J shed 7 bases, with 14 bases lying between them. CDR1 is GTSNPN and CDR2 is SVGIG in the germline V gene (reference sequence). This CDR3 is 11 amino acids long. The CDR3: CAGTGLRGYTF. CDR3 sequence (DNA): TGTGCCGGTACGGGACTTCGTGGCTACACCTTC.

This clone was seen only a few times. The genes are TRBV3-1 (or the pseudogene TRBV3-2) and TRBJ1-6; no reliable D call. CDR1 is LGHDT and CDR2 is YNNKEL in the germline V gene (reference sequence). Trimming shortened V by 1 base and J by 0 bases, and 7 bases separated the two germline ends. The CDR3 loop spans 16 amino acids. This chain's CDR3 is CASSQAGGSYNSPLHF. Here the CDR3 DNA reads TGTGCCAGCAGCCAAGCAGGTGGCTCCTATAATTCACCCCTCCACTTT.

The V gene is TRBV9, the J gene TRBJ2-1; 11 nucleotides align to TRBD2. Per germline, CDR1 SGDLS and CDR2 YYNGEE. J gave up 6 bases and V 1 base, and 6 bases lay outside the gene matches. The CDR3 is 16 residues long. The CDR3 loop reads CASSVTGTSGFNEQFF. DNA of the CDR3: TGTGCCAGCAGCGTAACCGGGACTAGCGGTTTCAATGAGCAGTTCTTC.